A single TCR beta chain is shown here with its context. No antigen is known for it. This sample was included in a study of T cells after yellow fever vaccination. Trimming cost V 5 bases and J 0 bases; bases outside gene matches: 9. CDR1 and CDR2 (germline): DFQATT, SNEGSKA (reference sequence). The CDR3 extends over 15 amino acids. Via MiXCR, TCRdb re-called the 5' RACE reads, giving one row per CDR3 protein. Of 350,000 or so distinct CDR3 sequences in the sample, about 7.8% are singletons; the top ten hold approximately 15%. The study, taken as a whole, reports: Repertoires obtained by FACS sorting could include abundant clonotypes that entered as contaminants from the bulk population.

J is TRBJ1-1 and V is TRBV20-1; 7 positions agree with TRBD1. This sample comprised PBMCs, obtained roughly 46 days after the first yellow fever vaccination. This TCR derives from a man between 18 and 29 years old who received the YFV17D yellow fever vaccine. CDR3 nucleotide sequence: TGCAGTGCTGCGGGGAGGGACAGCTTGAACACTGAAGCTTTCTTT. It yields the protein CSAAGRDSLNTEAFF.